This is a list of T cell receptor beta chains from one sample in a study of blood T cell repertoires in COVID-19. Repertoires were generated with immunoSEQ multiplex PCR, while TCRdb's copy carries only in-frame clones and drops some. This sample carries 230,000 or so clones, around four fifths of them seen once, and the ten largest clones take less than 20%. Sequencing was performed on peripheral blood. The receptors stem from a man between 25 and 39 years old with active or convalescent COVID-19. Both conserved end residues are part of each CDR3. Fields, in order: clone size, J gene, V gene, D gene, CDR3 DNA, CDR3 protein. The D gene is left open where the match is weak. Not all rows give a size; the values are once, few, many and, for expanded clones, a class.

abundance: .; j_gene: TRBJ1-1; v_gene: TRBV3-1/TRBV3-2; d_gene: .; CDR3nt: TGTGCCAGCAGCCAAGTACGGCAGGGTACCGCTGAAGCTTTCTTT; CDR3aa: CASSQVRQGTAEAFF
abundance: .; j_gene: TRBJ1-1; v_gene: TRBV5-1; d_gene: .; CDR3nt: TGCGCCAGCAGCTTGGCAGAGAACACTGAAGCTTTCTTT; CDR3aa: CASSLAENTEAFF
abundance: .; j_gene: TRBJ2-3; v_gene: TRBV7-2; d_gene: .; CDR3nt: TGTGCCAGCAGCTTAAGACGGGATCCCTCAGATACGCAGTATTTT; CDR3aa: CASSLRRDPSDTQYF
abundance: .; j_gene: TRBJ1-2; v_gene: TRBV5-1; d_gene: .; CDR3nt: TGCGCCAGCAGCTTGGGGGAGGGTACCTATGGCTACACCTTC; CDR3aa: CASSLGEGTYGYTF
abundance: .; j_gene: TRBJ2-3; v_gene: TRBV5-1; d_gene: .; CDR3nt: TGCGCCAGCAGCACCAACGCGGGGAGCACAGATACGCAGTATTTT; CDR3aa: CASSTNAGSTDTQYF
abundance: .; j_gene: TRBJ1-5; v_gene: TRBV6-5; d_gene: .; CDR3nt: TGTGCCAGCAGTTTGGGGCAGGGGCATCAGCCCCAGCATTTT; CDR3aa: CASSLGQGHQPQHF
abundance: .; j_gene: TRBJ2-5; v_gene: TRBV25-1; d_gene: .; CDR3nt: TGTGCCAGCAGAGTGAGGGAGACCCAGTACTTC; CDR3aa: CASRVRETQYF
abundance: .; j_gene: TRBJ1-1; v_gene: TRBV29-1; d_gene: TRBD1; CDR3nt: TGCAGCGTCCGAGAACAGGGGACCACTGAAGCTTTCTTT; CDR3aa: CSVREQGTTEAFF
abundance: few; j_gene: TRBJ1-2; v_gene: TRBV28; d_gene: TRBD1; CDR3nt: TGTGCCAGCAGCCCGGACAGGGGATGGGGCTATGGCTACACCTTC; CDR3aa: CASSPDRGWGYGYTF
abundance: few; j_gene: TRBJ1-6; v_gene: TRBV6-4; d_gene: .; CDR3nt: TGTGCCAGCAGTGATCTCCCCAATTCACCCCTCCACTTT; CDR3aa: CASSDLPNSPLHF
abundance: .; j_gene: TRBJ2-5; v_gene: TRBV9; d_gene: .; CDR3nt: TGTGCCAGCAGCGTAGGCGGGGAGGTGTTCGTGAGCCCAGAGACCCAGTACTTC; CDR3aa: CASSVGGEVFVSPETQYF
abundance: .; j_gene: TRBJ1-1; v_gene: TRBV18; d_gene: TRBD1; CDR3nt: TGTGCCAGCTCACCACCGACAGGGGAGGGGACTGAAGCTTTCTTT; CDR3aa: CASSPPTGEGTEAFF
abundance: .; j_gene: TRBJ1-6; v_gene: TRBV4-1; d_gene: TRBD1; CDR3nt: TGCGCCAGCAGCCAAGAGGGAAGGACAGGGAATTCACCCCTCCACTTT; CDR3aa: CASSQEGRTGNSPLHF
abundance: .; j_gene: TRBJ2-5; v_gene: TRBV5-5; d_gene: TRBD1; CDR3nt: TGTGCCAGCAGCTTGACAGGGGGTGTTGAAGAGACCCAGTACTTC; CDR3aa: CASSLTGGVEETQYF
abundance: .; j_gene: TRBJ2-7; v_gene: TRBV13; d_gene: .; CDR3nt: TGTGCCAGCACCGTCGGAACTGGGGCCGAGCAGTACTTC; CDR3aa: CASTVGTGAEQYF
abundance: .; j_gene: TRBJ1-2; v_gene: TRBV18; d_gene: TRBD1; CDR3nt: TGTGCCAGCTCCCAGGGGACAGGGTCAGGCTATGGCTACACCTTC; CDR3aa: CASSQGTGSGYGYTF
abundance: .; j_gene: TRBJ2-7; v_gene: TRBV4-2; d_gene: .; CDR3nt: TGTGCCAGCAGCCAAGATTGGGCACTAGCCGGGGTCTACGAGCAGTACTTC; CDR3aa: CASSQDWALAGVYEQYF
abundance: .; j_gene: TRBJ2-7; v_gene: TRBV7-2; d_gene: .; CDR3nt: TGTGCCAGCAGCTTAGCGGCCACCTACGAGCAGTACTTC; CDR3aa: CASSLAATYEQYF
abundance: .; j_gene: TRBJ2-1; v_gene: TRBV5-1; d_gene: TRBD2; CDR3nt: TGCGCCAGCAGCAGTACTAGCGGGGGCTACAATGAGCAGTTCTTC; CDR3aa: CASSSTSGGYNEQFF
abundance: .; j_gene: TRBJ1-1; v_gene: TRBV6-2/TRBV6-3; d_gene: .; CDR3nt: TGTGCCAGCAGTTACAGTTCGGGAAAGAACACTGAAGCTTTCTTT; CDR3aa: CASSYSSGKNTEAFF
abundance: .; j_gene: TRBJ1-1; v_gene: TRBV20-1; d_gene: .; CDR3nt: TGCAGTGCCAGGGAGAACACTGAAGCTTTCTTT; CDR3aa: CSARENTEAFF
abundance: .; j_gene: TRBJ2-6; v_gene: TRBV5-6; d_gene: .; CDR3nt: TGTGCCAGCTCAGGGGCCGGGGCCAACGTCCTGACTTTC; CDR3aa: CASSGAGANVLTF
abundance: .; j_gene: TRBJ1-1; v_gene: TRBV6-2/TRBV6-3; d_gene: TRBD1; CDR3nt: TGTGCCAGCAGTAAATCAGGGGGAGGAGCTGAAGCTTTCTTT; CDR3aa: CASSKSGGGAEAFF
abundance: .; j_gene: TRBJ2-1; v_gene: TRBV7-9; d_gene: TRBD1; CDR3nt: TGTGCCAGCAGGACAGGGAGAGGCAATGAGCAGTTCTTC; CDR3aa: CASRTGRGNEQFF
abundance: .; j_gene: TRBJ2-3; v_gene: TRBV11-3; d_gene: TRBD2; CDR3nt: TGTGCCAGCAGCTTAGGGGGGAGCGGGGGCACAGATACGCAGTATTTT; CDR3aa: CASSLGGSGGTDTQYF
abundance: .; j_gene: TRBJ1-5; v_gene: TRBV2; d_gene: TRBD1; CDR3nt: TGTGCCAGCGTGCCGGGACAGGGAGGTCAGCCCCAGCATTTT; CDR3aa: CASVPGQGGQPQHF
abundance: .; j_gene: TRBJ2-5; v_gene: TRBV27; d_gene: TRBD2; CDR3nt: TGTGCCAGCAGTTTAGGGGTACTGGGAGGGGCAGAGACCCAGTACTTC; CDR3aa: CASSLGVLGGAETQYF
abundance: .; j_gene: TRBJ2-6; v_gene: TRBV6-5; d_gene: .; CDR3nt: TGTGCCAGCATCCCACCGGGCTCTGGGGCCAACGTCCTGACTTTC; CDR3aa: CASIPPGSGANVLTF
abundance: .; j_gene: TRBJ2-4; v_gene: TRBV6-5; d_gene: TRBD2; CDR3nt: TGTGCCAGCAGTTACTCATCGGGGGGAGACATTCAGTACTTC; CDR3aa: CASSYSSGGDIQYF
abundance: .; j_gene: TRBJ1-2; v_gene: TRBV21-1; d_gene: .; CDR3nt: TGTGCCAGCAGCCCCCGGGAGTGGGGCCGGCCCTATGGCTACACCTTC; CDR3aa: CASSPREWGRPYGYTF
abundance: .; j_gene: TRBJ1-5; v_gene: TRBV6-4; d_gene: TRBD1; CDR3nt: TGTGCCAGCAGTGACGGGGGACAGGGGGGAACGGGCAATCAGCCCCAGCATTTT; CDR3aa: CASSDGGQGGTGNQPQHF
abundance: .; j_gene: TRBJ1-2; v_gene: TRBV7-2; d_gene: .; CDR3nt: TGTGCCAGCAGCCCCCAGCGGACAGTCTATGGCTACACCTTC; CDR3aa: CASSPQRTVYGYTF
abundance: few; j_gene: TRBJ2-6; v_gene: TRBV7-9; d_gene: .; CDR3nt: TGTGCCAGCAGCCTACCAACCTTGGGGGCCAACGTCCTGACTTTC; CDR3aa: CASSLPTLGANVLTF
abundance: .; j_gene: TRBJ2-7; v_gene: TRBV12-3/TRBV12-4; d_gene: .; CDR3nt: TGTGCCAGCGGCAGCTACGAGCAGTACTTC; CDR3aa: CASGSYEQYF
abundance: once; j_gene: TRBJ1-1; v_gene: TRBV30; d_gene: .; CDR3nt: TGTGCCTGGAGTGTAGTTGGAGGACGGGACACTGAAGCTTTCTTT; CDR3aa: CAWSVVGGRDTEAFF
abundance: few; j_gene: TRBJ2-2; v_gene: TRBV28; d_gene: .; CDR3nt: TGTGCCAGCAGTTCGGACAGTTGGACCGGGGAGCTGTTTTTT; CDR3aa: CASSSDSWTGELFF
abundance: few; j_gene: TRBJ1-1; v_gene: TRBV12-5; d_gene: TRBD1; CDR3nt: TGTGCTAGTGGTTTGGGACAGGGAACGGCTTTCTTT; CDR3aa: CASGLGQGTAFF
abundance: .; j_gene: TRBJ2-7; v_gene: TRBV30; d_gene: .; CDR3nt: TGTGCCTGGAGTGGAACAAGTCCCTACGAGCAGTACTTC; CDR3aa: CAWSGTSPYEQYF
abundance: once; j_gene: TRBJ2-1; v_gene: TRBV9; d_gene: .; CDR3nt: TGTGCCAGCAGCTTGAGTGACTACAATGAGCAGTTCTTC; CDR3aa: CASSLSDYNEQFF
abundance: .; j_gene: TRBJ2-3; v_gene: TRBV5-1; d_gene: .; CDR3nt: TGCGCCAGCAGCACCGGACTGGCGGGAGATACGCAGTATTTT; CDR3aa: CASSTGLAGDTQYF
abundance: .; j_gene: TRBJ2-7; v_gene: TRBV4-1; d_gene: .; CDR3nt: TGCGCCAGCAGCCAATCCGCTTTAGCGGCCTACTACGAGCAGTACTTC; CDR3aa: CASSQSALAAYYEQYF
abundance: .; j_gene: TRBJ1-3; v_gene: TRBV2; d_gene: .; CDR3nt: TGTGCCAGCAGTGAATCAGTGTTGGGAAACACCATATATTTT; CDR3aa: CASSESVLGNTIYF
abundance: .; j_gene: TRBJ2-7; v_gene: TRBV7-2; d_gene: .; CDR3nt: TGTGCCAGCAGCTTAGAACCAGGGCTATCCTACGAGCAGTACTTC; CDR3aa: CASSLEPGLSYEQYF
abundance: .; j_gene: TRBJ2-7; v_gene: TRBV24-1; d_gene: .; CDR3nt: TGTGCCACCAGTGAAACAGGAAAGACCTACGAGCAGTACTTC; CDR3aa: CATSETGKTYEQYF
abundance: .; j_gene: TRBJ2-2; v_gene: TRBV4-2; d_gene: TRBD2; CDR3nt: TGTGCCAGCAGCCAAGGCCCTAGCGGGAGCACCGGGGAGCTGTTTTTT; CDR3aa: CASSQGPSGSTGELFF
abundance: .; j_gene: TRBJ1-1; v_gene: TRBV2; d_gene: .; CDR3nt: TGTGCCAGCACCCTGGGACAGAACACTGAAGCTTTCTTT; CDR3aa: CASTLGQNTEAFF
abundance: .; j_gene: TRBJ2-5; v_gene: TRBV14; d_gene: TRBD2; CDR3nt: TGTGCCAGCAGTCAGACCGGGACCCCGGGAGGGACCCAGTACTTC; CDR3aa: CASSQTGTPGGTQYF
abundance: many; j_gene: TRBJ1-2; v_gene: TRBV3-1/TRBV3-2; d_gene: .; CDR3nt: TGTGCCAGCAGCCAAGGTGGAGGCGGCTTTGGCTACACCTTC; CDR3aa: CASSQGGGGFGYTF
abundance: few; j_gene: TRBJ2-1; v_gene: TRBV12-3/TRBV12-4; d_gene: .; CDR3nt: TGTGCCAGCGTTCGCGGCGGCGGCAATGAGCAGTTCTTC; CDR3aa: CASVRGGGNEQFF